Given below is one TCR beta chain in context. This table comes from immunoSEQ multiplex PCR, and its TCRdb copy is limited to in-frame clones, with some not included. The sample records 15,000 to 20,000 clones, 94% being singletons. V was cut by 5 bases and J by 0 bases, with 12 bases left in between. The germline V gene encodes CDR1 SQVTM and CDR2 ANQGSEA. The CDR3 totals 14 residues. This sample is drawn from a study of T cells after posttransplantation cyclophosphamide. Cells defined as naive were viable CD3+CD4+ or CD3+CD8+ and CCR7+CD45RA+CD45RO-CD95-CD27+CD28+. The source of this sequence is a woman between 45 and 60 years old in good health and a related stem cell transplant donor. The sample consisted of naive CD4+ T cells sorted from blood. This chain connects TRBV29-1 to TRBJ2-3; the D gene is possibly TRBD2 (6 bases). CDR3 sequence (DNA): TGCAGCGTTCTAGCGAAAACTAGCACAGATACGCAGTATTTT. This translates into CSVLAKTSTDTQYF.